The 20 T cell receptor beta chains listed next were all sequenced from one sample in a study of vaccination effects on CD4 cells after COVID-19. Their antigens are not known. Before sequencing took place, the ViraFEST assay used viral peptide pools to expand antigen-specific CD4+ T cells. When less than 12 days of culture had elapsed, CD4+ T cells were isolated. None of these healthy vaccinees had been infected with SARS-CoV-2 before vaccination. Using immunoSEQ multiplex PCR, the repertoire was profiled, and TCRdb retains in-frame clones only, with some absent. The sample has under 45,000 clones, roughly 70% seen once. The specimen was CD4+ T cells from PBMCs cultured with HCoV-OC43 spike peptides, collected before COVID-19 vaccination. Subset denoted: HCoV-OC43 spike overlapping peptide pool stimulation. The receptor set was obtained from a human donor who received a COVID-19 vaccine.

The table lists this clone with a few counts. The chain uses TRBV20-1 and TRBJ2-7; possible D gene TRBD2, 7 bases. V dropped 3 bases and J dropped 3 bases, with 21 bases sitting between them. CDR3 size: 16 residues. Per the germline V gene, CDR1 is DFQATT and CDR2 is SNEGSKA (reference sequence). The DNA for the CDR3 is TGCAGTGCTAGTACAGGGTTTGGGGGGGACTTCTACGAGCAGTACTTC. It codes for CSASTGFGGDFYEQYF.

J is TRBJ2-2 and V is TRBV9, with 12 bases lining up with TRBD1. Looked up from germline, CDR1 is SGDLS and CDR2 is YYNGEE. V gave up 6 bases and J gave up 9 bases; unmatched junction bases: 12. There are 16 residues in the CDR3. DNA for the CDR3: TGTGCCAGCACCCGCACCGGGACAGGGGGCAGAAGGGAGCTGTTTTTT. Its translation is CASTRTGTGGRRELFF.

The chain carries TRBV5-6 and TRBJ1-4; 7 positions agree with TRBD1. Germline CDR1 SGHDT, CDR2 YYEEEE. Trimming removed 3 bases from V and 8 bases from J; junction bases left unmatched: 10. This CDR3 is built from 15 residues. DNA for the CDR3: TGTGCCAGCAGCTCCAGGGGGATTCGCGAGGAAAAACTGTTTTTT. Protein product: CASSSRGIREEKLFF.

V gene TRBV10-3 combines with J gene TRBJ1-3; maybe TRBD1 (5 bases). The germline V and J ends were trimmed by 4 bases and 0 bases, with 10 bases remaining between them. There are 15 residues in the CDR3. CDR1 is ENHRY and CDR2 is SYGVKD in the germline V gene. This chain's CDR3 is CAISGGDLSGNTIYF. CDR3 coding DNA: TGTGCCATCAGTGGAGGGGACCTCTCTGGAAACACCATATATTTT.

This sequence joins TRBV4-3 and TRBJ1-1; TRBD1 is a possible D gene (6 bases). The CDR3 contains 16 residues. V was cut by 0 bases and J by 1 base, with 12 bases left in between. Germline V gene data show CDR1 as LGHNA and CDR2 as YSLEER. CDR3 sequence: CASSQEGGGGNTEAFF. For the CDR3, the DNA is TGCGCCAGCAGCCAAGAAGGGGGGGGAGGGAACACTGAAGCTTTCTTT.

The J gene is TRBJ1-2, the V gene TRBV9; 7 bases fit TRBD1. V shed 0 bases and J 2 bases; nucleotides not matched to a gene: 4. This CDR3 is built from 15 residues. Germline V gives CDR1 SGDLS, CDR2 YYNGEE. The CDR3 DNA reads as TGTGCCAGCAGCGTAGGACAGGGAAGGAACTATGGCTACACCTTC. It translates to CASSVGQGRNYGYTF.

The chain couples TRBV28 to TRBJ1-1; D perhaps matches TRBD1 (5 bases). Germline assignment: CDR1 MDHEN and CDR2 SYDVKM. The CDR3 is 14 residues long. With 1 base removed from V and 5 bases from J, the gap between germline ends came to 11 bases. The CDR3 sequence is CASSLSGPSTEAFF. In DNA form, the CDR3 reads TGTGCCAGCAGTTTATCGGGGCCTTCAACTGAAGCTTTCTTT.

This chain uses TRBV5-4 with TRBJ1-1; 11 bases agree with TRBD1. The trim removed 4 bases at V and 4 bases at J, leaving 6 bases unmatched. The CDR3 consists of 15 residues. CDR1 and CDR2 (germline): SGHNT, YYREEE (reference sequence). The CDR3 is CASSAPGQGGTEAFF. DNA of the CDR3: TGTGCCAGCAGCGCACCGGGACAGGGGGGCACTGAAGCTTTCTTT.

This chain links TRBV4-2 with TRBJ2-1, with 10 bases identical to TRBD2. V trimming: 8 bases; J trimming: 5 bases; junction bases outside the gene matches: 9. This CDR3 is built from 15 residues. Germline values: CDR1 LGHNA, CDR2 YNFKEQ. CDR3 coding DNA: TGTGCCAGCTACGACCTAGCGGGGGCAAACAATGAGCAGTTCTTC. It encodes CASYDLAGANNEQFF.

The CDR3 sequence is CASSPRTGSTEAFF. CDR3 coding DNA: TGTGCCAGCAGCCCTCGGACAGGGTCGACTGAAGCTTTCTTT. V is TRBV7-9 and J is TRBJ1-1, with 8 nucleotides matching TRBD1. The V gene end was trimmed by 5 bases and the J gene end by 5 bases; junction bases not matched to a gene: 7. The CDR3 sequence is 14 residues long. CDR1 and CDR2 (germline): SEHNR, FQNEAQ (reference sequence).

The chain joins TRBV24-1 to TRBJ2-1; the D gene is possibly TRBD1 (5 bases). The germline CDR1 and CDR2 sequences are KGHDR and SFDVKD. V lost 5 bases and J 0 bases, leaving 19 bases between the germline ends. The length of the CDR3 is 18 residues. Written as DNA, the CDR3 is TGTGCCACCAGTGCGAGTCAAGGGGCCAGCCCCTCCTACAATGAGCAGTTCTTC. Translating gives CATSASQGASPSYNEQFF.

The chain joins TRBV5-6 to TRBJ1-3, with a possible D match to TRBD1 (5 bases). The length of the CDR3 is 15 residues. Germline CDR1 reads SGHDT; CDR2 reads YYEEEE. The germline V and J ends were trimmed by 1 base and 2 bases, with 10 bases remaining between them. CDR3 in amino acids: CASSLIGTAGNTIYF. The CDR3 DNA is TGTGCCAGCAGCTTGATCGGGACCGCTGGAAACACCATATATTTT.

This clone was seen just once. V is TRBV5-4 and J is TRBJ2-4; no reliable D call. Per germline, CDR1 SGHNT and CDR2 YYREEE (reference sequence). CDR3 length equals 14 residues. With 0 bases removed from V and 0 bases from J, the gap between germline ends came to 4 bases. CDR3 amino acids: CASSLGTAKNIQYF. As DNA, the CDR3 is TGTGCCAGCAGCTTGGGGACAGCCAAAAACATTCAGTACTTC.

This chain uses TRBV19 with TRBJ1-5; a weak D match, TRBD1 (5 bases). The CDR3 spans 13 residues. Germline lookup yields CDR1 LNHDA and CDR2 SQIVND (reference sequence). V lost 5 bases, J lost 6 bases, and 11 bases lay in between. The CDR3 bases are TGTGCCAGTAGTTGGGGGATCGGTCAGCCCCAGCATTTT. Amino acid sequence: CASSWGIGQPQHF.

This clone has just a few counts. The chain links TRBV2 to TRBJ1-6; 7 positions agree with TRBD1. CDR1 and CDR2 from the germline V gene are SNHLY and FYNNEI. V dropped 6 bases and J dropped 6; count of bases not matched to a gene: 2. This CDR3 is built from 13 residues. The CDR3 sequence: CASRGDSNSPLHF. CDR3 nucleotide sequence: TGTGCCAGCAGGGGGGACAGTAATTCACCCCTCCACTTT.

CDR3: CASSLDRVTGNIQYF. The CDR3 bases are TGTGCCAGCAGCTTGGACAGGGTGACGGGAAACATTCAGTACTTC. This chain uses TRBV5-5 with TRBJ2-4; TRBD1 might be the D (6 bases). This CDR3 spans 15 amino acids. Trimming took 0 bases from V and 6 from J, leaving 13 bases between them. Germline CDR1 SGHKS, CDR2 YYEKEE (reference sequence). Supplemented by reference TRBV5-5 and TRBJ2-4, the full variable domain reads DAGVTQSPTHLIKTRGQQVTLRCSPISGHKSVSWYQQVLGQGPQFIFQYYEKEERGRGNFPDRFSARQFPNYSSELNVNALLLGDSALYLCASSLDRVTGNIQYFGAGTRLSVL.

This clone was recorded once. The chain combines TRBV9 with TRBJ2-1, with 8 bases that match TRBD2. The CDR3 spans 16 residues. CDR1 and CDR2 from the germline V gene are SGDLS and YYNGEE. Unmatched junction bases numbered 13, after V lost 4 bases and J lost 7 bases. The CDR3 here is CASSQPDGRALNEQFF. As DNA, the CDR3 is TGTGCCAGCAGCCAGCCGGACGGGAGGGCGTTAAATGAGCAGTTCTTC.

The CDR3 nucleotides read TGCGCCAGCAGCTTGGAGGGGACGAATGGCTACACCTTC. Amino acid sequence: CASSLEGTNGYTF. V gene TRBV5-1 combines with J gene TRBJ1-2, with a tentative D call TRBD1 (5 bases). CDR3 length equals 13 residues. V was clipped by 0 bases and J by 6 bases, with 9 bases between them. Germline V gene sequence: CDR1 SGHRS, CDR2 YFSETQ.

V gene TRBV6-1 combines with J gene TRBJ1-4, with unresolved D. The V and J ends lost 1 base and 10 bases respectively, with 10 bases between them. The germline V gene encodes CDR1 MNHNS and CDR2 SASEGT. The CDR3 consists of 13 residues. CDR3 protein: CASSEERAGKLFF. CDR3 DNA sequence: TGTGCCAGCAGTGAAGAAAGGGCAGGAAAACTGTTTTTT.

CDR3 bases: TGTGCCAGCAGGGGGATGGGAGGGAACACTGAAGCTTTCTTT. The encoded protein is CASRGMGGNTEAFF. V gene TRBV6-4 combines with J gene TRBJ1-1; D unclear. The V end lost 6 bases, the J end lost 1 base, and 12 bases lay between the germline ends. The germline CDR1 and CDR2 sequences are MRHNA and SNTAGT. The CDR3 is 14 amino acids.